This is a list of T cell receptor beta chains from one sample in a study of a mutant IDH1 vaccine in newly diagnosed glioma. Profiled with immunoSEQ multiplex PCR; TCRdb holds only in-frame clones, not every one. The sample carries roughly 70,000 clones, around 82% recorded once. Material: peripheral blood mononuclear cells (PBMCs), obtained from a glioma patient treated with radiotherapy, temozolomide or both. Every receptor here comes from a woman under 30 with glioma. Some clones in this sample may be carry-over from other donors' samples. Each CDR3 is given with its conserved first and last residue. The order of the fields is J gene, clone size, D gene, V gene, CDR3 DNA, CDR3 protein. The D gene is left open where the match is weak. The size of a clone is reported for some rows only, either as once, few or many, or as a class for expanded clones.

TRBJ1-2,-,-,TRBV2,TGTGCCAGCAGTGAAGCCTCAGGGACCTATGGCTACACCTTC,CASSEASGTYGYTF
TRBJ1-1,-,-,TRBV11-1,TGTGCCAGCAGCTTATCGTGGGGGCGGAACACTGAAGCTTTCTTT,CASSLSWGRNTEAFF
TRBJ2-5,-,TRBD2,TRBV5-1,TGCGCCAGCAGCTTAGGATTACTAGCGCACCAAGAGACCCAGTACTTC,CASSLGLLAHQETQYF
TRBJ2-1,-,TRBD2,TRBV30,TGTGCCTGGAGTGTAACTAGCGGGGGGTATGAGCAGTTCTTC,CAWSVTSGGYEQFF
TRBJ1-6,-,-,TRBV7-9,TGTGCCAGCAGCGAGACAGGACTTTATAATTCACCCCTCCACTTT,CASSETGLYNSPLHF
TRBJ2-3,-,-,TRBV5-4,TGTGCCAGCAGAACGGGCCGTTTCACAGATACGCAGTATTTT,CASRTGRFTDTQYF
TRBJ2-7,-,TRBD2,TRBV4-1,TGCGCCAGCAGCCCCTTACTAGCGGGGGGCGACGAGCAGTACTTC,CASSPLLAGGDEQYF
TRBJ1-4,-,-,TRBV9,TGTGCCAGCAGCGCCTATCCTAATGAAAAACTGTTTTTT,CASSAYPNEKLFF
TRBJ1-1,-,-,TRBV4-1,TGCGCCAGCAGCCACCCCCCTGGGGGCACTGAAGCTTTCTTT,CASSHPPGGTEAFF
TRBJ1-3,-,-,TRBV14,TGTGCCAGCAGCCAAGTCTGGGCGCAAAACACCATATATTTT,CASSQVWAQNTIYF
TRBJ1-5,-,-,TRBV6-6,TGTGCCAGCAGTTACTCAGGGCCTGGGGATCAGCCCCAGCATTTT,CASSYSGPGDQPQHF
TRBJ1-2,-,-,TRBV30,TGTGCCTGGAATCTTCGATGGAGCCACTATGGCTACACCTTC,CAWNLRWSHYGYTF
TRBJ2-2,-,-,TRBV15,TGTGCCACCAGCCAACGTCGATTCACCGGGGAGCTGTTTTTT,CATSQRRFTGELFF
TRBJ2-6,-,TRBD2,TRBV5-1,TGCGCCAGCAGCTCAGGCCGACCGGGGGGAATTGGGGCCAACGTCCTGACTTTC,CASSSGRPGGIGANVLTF
TRBJ1-5,-,TRBD1,TRBV29-1,TGCAGCGTCGCTATCCAGGGGGCCGGGCAGCCCCAGCATTTT,CSVAIQGAGQPQHF
TRBJ2-5,-,-,TRBV7-2,TGTGCCAGCAGCTTACATACAGAAACCCAGTACTTC,CASSLHTETQYF
TRBJ2-2,-,TRBD1,TRBV5-1,TGCGCCAGCAGCTTGAGGACAGGGGCCACCGGGGAGCTGTTTTTT,CASSLRTGATGELFF
TRBJ2-7,-,-,TRBV21-1,TGTGCCAGCAGCAAAGGGGCGACCTACGAGCAGTACTTC,CASSKGATYEQYF
TRBJ1-1,-,-,TRBV5-1,TGCGCCAGCAACGACAGAGAGAACACTGAAGCTTTCTTT,CASNDRENTEAFF
TRBJ1-4,-,-,TRBV7-2,TGTGCCAGCAGCTCCTTCCCAGGGTCTAAAAATGAAAAACTGTTTTTT,CASSSFPGSKNEKLFF
TRBJ2-7,-,-,TRBV7-6,TGTGCCAGCAGCTTAGAATTGTCCAGGGCCTACGAGCAGTACTTC,CASSLELSRAYEQYF
TRBJ1-5,-,-,TRBV6-1,TGTGCCAGCAGTGAAACAGTTGCGACCAATCAGCCCCAGCATTTT,CASSETVATNQPQHF
TRBJ2-1,-,TRBD2,TRBV27,TGTGCCAGCAGTCTAATAGCGGGGGCAGGCAATGAGCAGTTCTTC,CASSLIAGAGNEQFF
TRBJ1-6,-,TRBD1,TRBV7-2,TGTGCCAGCAGCTTAGCGGGTCGAGGGGGCCGATCACCCCTCCACTTT,CASSLAGRGGRSPLHF
TRBJ1-5,-,-,TRBV29-1,TGCAGCGTTGAGACAGGCGTCAATCAGCCCCAGCATTTT,CSVETGVNQPQHF
TRBJ2-2,once,TRBD2,TRBV7-9,TGTGCCAGCAGTAGAAGGTTGCGGGAGGGCGCCGGGGAGCTGTTTTTT,CASSRRLREGAGELFF
TRBJ2-7,once,-,TRBV27,TGTGCCAGCAGTAGGGGGGACGAGCAGTACTTC,CASSRGDEQYF
TRBJ2-7,-,-,TRBV27,TGTGCCAGCAGTTCGTTCAGGGTCCCCGAGCAGTACTTC,CASSSFRVPEQYF
TRBJ2-3,-,-,TRBV10-3,TGTGCCATCAGTGGGTGGGGGGTCTGGGGAGATACGCAGTATTTT,CAISGWGVWGDTQYF